This T cell receptor beta chain was found in a study of cytomegalovirus exposure and HLA in healthy donors (dated 2017 in TCRdb). Concerning the study at large: An earlier analysis of approximately 640 of the donors reported approximately 270 Gb of sequence data and 117 million unique TCR beta sequences from 150 million to 200 million T cells. Approximately 300 gigabases of sequencing data and approximately 84 million unique TCR sequences were included in an early release covering about 620 HLA-typed donors. Of the 300 to 500 genotyped donors, 65% to 90% were placed in the genetic ancestry cluster associated with self-reported Caucasian donors. The study was designed to test whether signatures of past pathogen exposure could be identified by cataloging public T cell receptors. The study used immunosequencing to profile the T cell repertoires of more than 650 subjects and linked those repertoires to cytomegalovirus serostatus. Along with the roughly 670-subject first cohort, a separate validation cohort of about 110 different subjects was used. To predict cytomegalovirus infection status, the study combined high-throughput TCR immunosequencing, statistical association of individual TCRs with disease status, and machine learning. To study patterns of TCR occurrence, a later analysis re-analyzed previously published TCR beta repertoires from more than 550 donors and added high-resolution HLA genotyping. In the later analysis, no new phenotypic data were used to find candidate immune exposures; instead, reliance was placed on TCR beta sequences and their occurrence across donors. To decide whether each TCR beta V gene segment behaved as functional or pseudogenic, an earlier analysis of some 600 of the donors relied on high-throughput TCR beta sequencing. Alongside the repertoire data, information on donor age, sex, ethnicity and CMV serostatus was compiled. A later genetic analysis took genome-wide SNP genotypes for about three fifths of the 666 donors and used that subset as a discovery cohort. Every repertoire in the discovery cohort had been generated on one and the same sequencing platform. Class I and class II HLA loci were covered by the typing at four-digit resolution. The number of donors typed differed by locus, with about 629-630 for A, B, C, DRB1 and DQB1, around 500 for DQA1, over 600 for DPA1, and around 450 for DPB1. Several DR-DQ haplotypes were handled as single units for association and clustering, since linkage in the cohort was strong. Among 398 genotyped donors of the cohort, an average of 235,054 unique TCR beta nucleotide sequences were sequenced per donor, about a sixth of them non-productive. What the study reported, not specific to this receptor: Because counts were too low, 15 to 20 rarely observed V segments, including chromosome 9 orphons, were excluded from the earlier analysis of 587 of the donors. Broadly in line with IMGT annotations, most TCR beta V segments showed up in productive rearrangements about 87% or about 30% of the time in an earlier analysis of a few hundred of the donors. According to a later analysis, parvovirus B19, influenza, CMV and Epstein-Barr virus appeared linked to several top co-occurrence clusters. It was suggested by the authors that the approach could potentially be generalized to other disease states and immunological phenotypes. A later genetic analysis reported fewer N-insertions in productive TCRs among donors in an Asian-associated ancestry cluster than the roughly 720-donor mean. Specific HLA alleles were associated with 18,000 or so TCR beta sequences at a false discovery rate of 0.05 in a later analysis. Some IMGT-functional V segments, including TRBV6-2 and TRBV6-3, could not be distinguished by the 87-base-pair reads and were therefore excluded. A cluster of highly shared sequence variants was judged likely to be a technical artifact of the sequencing pipeline. In vitro tests confirmed that three of the cytomegalovirus-associated TCR beta chains recognize cytomegalovirus antigens. A later analysis found that HLA-associated TCR beta chains were more clonally expanded and had lower generation probabilities than equally common non-associated chains. In a later analysis, most CMV-associated TCR beta chains were found to appear HLA-restricted, with HLA associations seemingly driven largely by CMV exposure. While some public TCRs were present in many individuals, most TCR sequences turned up only very rarely across donors. The presence/absence analyses assumed that sequencing depth was roughly uniform across donors, and that assumption may not be true. In the study, approximately 160 TCR beta chains were listed as associated with cytomegalovirus. For the cohort, immune exposure information was limited to CMV serostatus. Because HLA typing was missing for some donors at each locus, association tests included only the typed subset. Cytomegalovirus status was reported to be diagnosed by the classifier with high specificity and sensitivity in both the original and validation cohorts. Linkage disequilibrium might explain the correlated functional status among segregating V segments, but an unknown experimental factor could not be ruled out. A further reported finding was that TCR beta sequences accurately predicted the HLA-A and HLA-B alleles for most subjects in the first cohort. A later genetic analysis associated a missense DCLRE1C variant with V-gene and J-gene trimming of TCR beta chains, and an independent cohort replicated the association. The cohort was sequenced for TCR beta chains only, and without alpha or paired-chain data the features that could be detected were limited. Strong co-occurrence of HLA alleles, especially DR and DQ, made assigning TCR associations to individual alleles difficult. According to a later analysis, TCR association rates differed among HLA loci, with DRB1 alleles showing the most associated TCRs and HLA-C alleles showing the fewest.

Library preparation employed the immunoSEQ multiplex PCR assay. For the multiplex PCR, a mixture combining 60 forward primers for TCR Vbeta segments and 13 reverse primers for TCR Jbeta segments was used. The CDR3 region of rearranged TCR beta genes was amplified from genomic DNA by a multiplex PCR assay. The amplified TCR beta libraries were sequenced on the Illumina HiSeq System as 87-base-pair reads. In the authors' own workflow: Across the 640 or so repertoires, a later analysis counted tens of millions of unique TCR beta chains, some 11 million of which were shared by at least two donors. Raw reads were error-corrected and collapsed into unique sequences by a nearest-neighbor algorithm in which closely related sequences were merged to remove PCR and sequencing errors. Alignment of CDR3 sequences to IMGT reference sequences was used to assign V, D and J gene segments. For a sequence to be retained, a match of at least six nucleotides to both a V gene segment and a J gene segment was required. A rearrangement was called productive if the CDR3 had no stop codons and remained in frame with V and J, and every other rearrangement was called non-productive. CDR3 was defined according to IMGT convention as the region running from the second conserved V-encoded cysteine to the conserved J-encoded phenylalanine. The earlier analysis of around 640 of the donors excluded sequences that lacked an unambiguous match to a single V gene segment. An earlier analysis of a few hundred of the donors classified V segments as functional when productive rearrangements were above 56.7% and as segregating when the standard deviation between donors was above 5%. A statistical classification framework was developed to diagnose cytomegalovirus status using the catalog of TCR beta chain sequences. A later analysis assigned V and J genes by comparing TCR nucleotide sequences with IMGT/GENE-DB human TR gene sequences. In a later analysis, CDR3 sequences and most-parsimonious VDJ recombination scenarios were assigned using the TCRdist pipeline. A later analysis defined each TCR beta chain by its CDR3 amino acid sequence plus V-gene family, and excluded reads lacking a unique V-gene family. To address suspected cross-contamination and a sequencing artifact, a later analysis removed some 620 highly shared, low-generation-probability nucleotide sequences. In a later analysis, a clonal expansion index was calculated for each public chain from normalized within-repertoire ranks of inferred template counts. In a later analysis, generation probabilities were computed using a VDJ recombination model fitted to out-of-frame rearrangements, and the results were checked against IGoR. A later analysis scored TCR-TCR, TCR-HLA and TCR-CMV co-occurrence with hypergeometric tests, applying a repertoire-size bias correction to TCR pairs. False discovery rates were estimated in a later analysis by permuting HLA or CMV assignments 20 times. In a later analysis, co-occurring TCRs were grouped using DBSCAN, and TCRdist sequence similarity was added for clustering within HLA-allele-positive subsets. Co-occurrence clustering excluded repertoires with fewer than 30,000 or more than 120,000 public chains, plus five with anomalous nucleotide sharing. Sourced from immuneACCESS, this table was stored by TCRdb with only in-frame sequences that have V and J called. A share of the clones is absent; for the studies checked, an unresolved V gene accounts for under half, and the remainder has no known explanation. V and J calls and clone size follow that table, whereas D and trimming were derived from the DNA. Here the sample has 110,000 to 150,000 clones; 75% to 90% occur a single time. Together, the top ten hold 1.2% of the sample.

A distance of 19 bases separates the germline ends of V and J, which lose 4 bases and 4 bases respectively. CDR1 and CDR2 are read off the germline V gene as MDHEN and SYDVKM. The CDR3 has 16 amino acids, counting the end cysteine and phenylalanine. This entry keeps only the CDR3 DNA: 48 bases, framed from base 1. The cohort consisted of 650 to 700 healthy bone marrow donors. All cohort members were sampled while nominally healthy, although unrecorded immune exposures were likely present. The donor was CMV seronegative and was included in the group of over 300 seronegative cohort members. Each donor provided a peripheral blood sample, and peripheral blood mononuclear cells were used for TCR beta sequencing. Genomic DNA was extracted from the blood cell samples with the Qiagen DNeasy Blood Extraction Kit. A note on this clone: The antigen it binds to is not known. Qualities for individual bases were not recorded, and no much larger clone is one base off.

Sequencing used PBMCs. This clonotype was sampled from a female donor in good health and CMV-seronegative. The rearrangement combines TRBV28 with TRBJ1-2; the D gene is unclear. Here the CDR3 is given as CASSSLSLNRGYGYTF. The sequenced DNA: TGTGCCAGCAGTTCCCTGAGCTTAAATCGGGGCTATGGCTACACCTTC.